These 5 T cell receptor beta chains came from one sample sequenced in a study of siplizumab effects on memory and regulatory T cells. Some clones are missing from TCRdb's copy, which holds only in-frame ones; the method was immunoSEQ multiplex PCR. The sample has roughly 100,000 clones, 80% to 95% seen once. The sample comprised CD4+ T cells sorted from blood. These receptors all come from a human donor in good health.

This clone was counted only a few times. The chain employs TRBV19 and TRBJ2-5, with D possibly TRBD1 on 5 matching bases. The germline V gene encodes CDR1 LNHDA and CDR2 SQIVND (reference sequence). The CDR3 length is 13 residues. Trimming took 6 bases from V and 2 from J, leaving 10 bases between them. In DNA, the CDR3 is TGTGCCAGTAGGAGGACATATCAAGAGACCCAGTACTTC. Translation: CASRRTYQETQYF.

The J gene is TRBJ1-2, the V gene TRBV28, with 7 bases identical to TRBD1. Looked up from germline, CDR1 is MDHEN and CDR2 is SYDVKM. The CDR3 is made up of 17 amino acids. The trim removed 4 bases at V and 2 bases at J, leaving 13 bases unmatched. This CDR3 reads CASSSPGRGNFNYGYTF. Written as DNA, the CDR3 is TGTGCCAGCAGTTCGCCTGGCAGGGGGAATTTCAACTATGGCTACACCTTC.

The rearrangement links TRBV18 to TRBJ1-2; D is perhaps TRBD1 (5 bases). The germline V gene encodes CDR1 KGHSH and CDR2 LQKENI. V lost 1 base and J lost 4, with 10 bases in between. There are 14 residues in the CDR3. The CDR3: CASSPQEGIYGYTF. The CDR3 DNA reads as TGTGCCAGCTCACCACAGGAGGGGATCTATGGCTACACCTTC.

V gene TRBV7-3 combines with J gene TRBJ2-2; D is possibly TRBD2 (5 bases). Per germline, CDR1 SGHTA and CDR2 FQGTGA. The CDR3 runs to 15 residues. Trimming took 0 bases from V and 6 from J, leaving 11 bases between them. CDR3 sequence reads: CASSLTRDFAGELFF. The CDR3 DNA follows: TGTGCCAGCAGCTTAACGAGGGATTTTGCCGGGGAGCTGTTTTTT. The full variable domain, with the rest looked up from reference TRBV7-3 and TRBJ2-2, is GAGVSQTPSNKVTEKGKYVELRCDPISGHTALYWYRQSLGQGPEFLIYFQGTGAADDSGLPNDRFFAVRPEGSVSTLKIQRTERGDSAVYLCASSLTRDFAGELFFGEGSRLTVL.

The J gene is TRBJ2-7, the V gene TRBV27, with 8 bases aligning to TRBD2. Per the germline V gene, CDR1 is MNHEY and CDR2 is SMNVEV (reference sequence). Trimming cost V 4 bases and J 2 bases; bases outside gene matches: 7. This CDR3 has 15 residues. CDR3 in amino acids: CASSYLSGGTYEQYF. The CDR3 region has the DNA TGTGCCAGCAGTTATCTCTCGGGGGGGACCTACGAGCAGTACTTC.